The clone carrying this T cell receptor beta chain was seen more than once but under ten times. As it was prepared, the TCRbeta library received unique molecular identifiers. TCRdb called the PCR reads again in MiXCR, with one record for every CDR3 protein. The sample has around 380,000 distinct CDR3 sequences; roughly 11% are singletons. The record originates from a study of T-cell reconstitution after alpha-beta-depleted transplantation in children. Germline loops: CDR1 MNHEY, CDR2 SMNVEV (reference sequence). Trimming took 4 bases from V and 7 from J; bases not matched to a gene: 7. CDR3 length equals 16 residues.

V is TRBV27 and J is TRBJ2-2; 12 nucleotides line up with TRBD2. This TCR was recovered from a human donor who donated a stem cell graft to a child with acute myeloid leukemia. The starting material was PBMCs from the stem cell graft donor, obtained from the stem cell graft. In DNA form, the CDR3 reads TGTGCCAGCAGTTCCAGACTAGCGGGAGTCGTCGGGGAGCTGTTTTTT. Translation gives CASSSRLAGVVGELFF.